This T cell receptor (beta chain) was recovered during a study of T cell responses to AZD1222 COVID-19 vaccine. In the study overall: Second doses that came at about 4 or about 12 weeks were put together. Study-wide points: Of the AZD1222 recipients, only five to seven were seropositive at baseline. A rise in Spike-specific TCR breadth and depth followed two AZD1222 doses. The span of vaccine-associated CD4 TCRs extended across spike, with dominance at 160-218 and 743-854.

Assay: immunoSEQ multiplex PCR; the TCRdb copy retains only in-frame clones and omits some. The sample yields about 130,000 clones, about nine tenths seen once. Points on this clone: Its specificity is unknown.

The clonotype was recovered from an adult in good health. The sequenced sample was peripheral blood, obtained on day 0 of AZD1222 vaccination.

CDR3 coding DNA: TGCGCCAGCAGGACTAGCGCAACCTACGAGCAGTACTTC. Amino acids: CASRTSATYEQYF. The chain combines TRBV10-2 with TRBJ2-7; TRBD2 agrees at 8 bases. CDR3 length: 13 residues. Germline assignment: CDR1 WSHSY and CDR2 SAAADI. V was pared by 6 bases and J by 2 bases, with 3 bases of the junction left unmatched.